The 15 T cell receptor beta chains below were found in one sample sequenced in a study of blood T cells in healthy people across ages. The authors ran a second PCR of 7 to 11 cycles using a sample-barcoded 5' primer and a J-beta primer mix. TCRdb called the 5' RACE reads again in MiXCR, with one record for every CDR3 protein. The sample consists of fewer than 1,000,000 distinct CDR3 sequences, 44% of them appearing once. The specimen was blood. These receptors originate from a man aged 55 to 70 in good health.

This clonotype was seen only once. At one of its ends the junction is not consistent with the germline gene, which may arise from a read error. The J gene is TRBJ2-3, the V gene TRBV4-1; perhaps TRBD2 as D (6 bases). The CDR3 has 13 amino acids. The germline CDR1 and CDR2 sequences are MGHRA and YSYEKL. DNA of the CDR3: TGCGCCAGCAGCCAGGAGGGCACAGATATGCAGTATTTT. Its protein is CASSQEGTDMQYF.

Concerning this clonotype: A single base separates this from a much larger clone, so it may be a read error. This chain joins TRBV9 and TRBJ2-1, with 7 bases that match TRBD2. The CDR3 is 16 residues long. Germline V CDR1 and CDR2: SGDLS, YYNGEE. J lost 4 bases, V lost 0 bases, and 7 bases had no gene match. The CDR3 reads CASSVDRRAGYNEQFF. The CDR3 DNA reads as TGTGCCAGCAGCGTAGATAGACGAGCGGGGTACAATGAGCAGTTCTTC.

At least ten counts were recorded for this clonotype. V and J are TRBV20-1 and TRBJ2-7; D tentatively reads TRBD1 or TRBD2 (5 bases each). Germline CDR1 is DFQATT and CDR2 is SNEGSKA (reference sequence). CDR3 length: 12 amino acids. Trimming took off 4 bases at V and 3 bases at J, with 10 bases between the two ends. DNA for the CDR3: TGCAGTGCTACATTTGGGGGCTACGAGCAGTACTTC. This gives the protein CSATFGGYEQYF.

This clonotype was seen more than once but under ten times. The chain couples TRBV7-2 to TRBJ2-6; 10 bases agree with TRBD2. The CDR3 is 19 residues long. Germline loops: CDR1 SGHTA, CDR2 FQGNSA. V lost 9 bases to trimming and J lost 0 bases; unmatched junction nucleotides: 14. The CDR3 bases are TGTGCCAGATCCAACCAGGCGGGACTAGCGAACTCTGGGGCCAACGTCCTGACTTTC. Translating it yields CARSNQAGLANSGANVLTF.

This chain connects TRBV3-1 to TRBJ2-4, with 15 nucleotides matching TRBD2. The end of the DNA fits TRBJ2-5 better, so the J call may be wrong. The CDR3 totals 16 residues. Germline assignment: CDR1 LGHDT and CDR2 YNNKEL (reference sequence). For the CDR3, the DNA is TGTGCCAGCAGCCCGGGACTAGCGGGGGGCATGGAGACCCAGTACTTC. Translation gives CASSPGLAGGMETQYF.

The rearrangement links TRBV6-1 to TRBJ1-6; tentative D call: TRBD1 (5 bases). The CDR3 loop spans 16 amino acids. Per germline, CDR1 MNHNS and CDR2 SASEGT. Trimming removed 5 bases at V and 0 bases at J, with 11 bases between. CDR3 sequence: CASSRDSSSYNSPLHF. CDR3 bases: TGTGCCAGCAGTCGGGACTCAAGCTCCTATAATTCACCCCTCCACTTT.

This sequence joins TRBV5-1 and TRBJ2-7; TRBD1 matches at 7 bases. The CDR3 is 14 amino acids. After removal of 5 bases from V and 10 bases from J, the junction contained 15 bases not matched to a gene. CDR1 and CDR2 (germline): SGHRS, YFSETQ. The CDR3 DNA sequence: TGCGCCAGCAGACCGACAGGGCTTGGGGAGTCCCAGTACTTC. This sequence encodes CASRPTGLGESQYF.

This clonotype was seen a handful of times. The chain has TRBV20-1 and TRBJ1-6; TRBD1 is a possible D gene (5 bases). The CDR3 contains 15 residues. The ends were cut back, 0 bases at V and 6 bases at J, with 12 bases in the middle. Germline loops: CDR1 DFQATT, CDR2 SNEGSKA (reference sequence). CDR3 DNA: TGCAGTGCTAGAGAGGGACGGACCACTAATTCACCCCTCCACTTT. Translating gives CSAREGRTTNSPLHF.

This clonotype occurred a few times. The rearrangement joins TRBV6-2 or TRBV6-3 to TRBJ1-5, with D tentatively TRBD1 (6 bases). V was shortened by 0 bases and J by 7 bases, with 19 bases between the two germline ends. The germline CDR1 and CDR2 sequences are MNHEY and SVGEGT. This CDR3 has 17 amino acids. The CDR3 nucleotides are TGTGCCAGCAGTTACTCAAAACCGCGGGGGGCCGAGCAGCCCCAGCATTTT. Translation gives CASSYSKPRGAEQPQHF.

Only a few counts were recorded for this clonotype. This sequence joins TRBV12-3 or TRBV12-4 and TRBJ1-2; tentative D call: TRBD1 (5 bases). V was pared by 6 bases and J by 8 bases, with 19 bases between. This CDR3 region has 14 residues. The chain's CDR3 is CASRPSGHPGGYTF. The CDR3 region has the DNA TGTGCCAGCAGGCCATCCGGACATCCAGGGGGCTACACCTTC.

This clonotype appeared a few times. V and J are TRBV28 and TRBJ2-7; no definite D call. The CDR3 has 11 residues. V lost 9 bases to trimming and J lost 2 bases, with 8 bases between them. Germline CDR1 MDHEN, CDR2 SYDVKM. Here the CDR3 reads CASSVAYEQYF. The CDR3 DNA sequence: TGTGCCAGTTCAGTGGCCTACGAGCAGTACTTC.

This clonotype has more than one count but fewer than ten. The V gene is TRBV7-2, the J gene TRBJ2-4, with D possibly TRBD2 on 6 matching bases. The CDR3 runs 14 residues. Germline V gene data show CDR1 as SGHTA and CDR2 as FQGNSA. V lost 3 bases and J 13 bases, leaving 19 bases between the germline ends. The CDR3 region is CASSLQAVTGEQYF. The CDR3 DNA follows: TGTGCCAGCAGCTTGCAGGCCGTTACGGGGGAGCAGTACTTC. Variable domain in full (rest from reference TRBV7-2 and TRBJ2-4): GAGVSQSPSNKVTEKGKDVELRCDPISGHTALYWYRQSLGQGLEFLIYFQGNSAPDKSGLPSDRFSAERTGGSVSTLTIQRTQQEDSAVYLCASSLQAVTGEQYFGAGTRLSVL.

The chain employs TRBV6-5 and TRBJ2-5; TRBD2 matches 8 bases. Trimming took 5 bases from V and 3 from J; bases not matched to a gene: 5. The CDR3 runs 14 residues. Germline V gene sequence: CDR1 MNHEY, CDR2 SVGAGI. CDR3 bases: TGTGCCAGCAGTGGGCGGGGGGCCGAAGAGACCCAGTACTTC. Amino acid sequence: CASSGRGAEETQYF.

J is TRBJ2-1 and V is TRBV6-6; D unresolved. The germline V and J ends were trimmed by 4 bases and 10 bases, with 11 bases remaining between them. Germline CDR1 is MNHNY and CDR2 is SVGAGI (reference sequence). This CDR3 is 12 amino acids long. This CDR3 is CASSWRQMEQFF. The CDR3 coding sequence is TGTGCCAGCAGTTGGCGTCAGATGGAGCAGTTCTTC.

CDR3 sequence: CATLLRTGYSSGANVLTF. The CDR3 DNA is TGTGCCACCCTGCTCCGGACAGGGTATAGCTCTGGGGCCAACGTCCTGACTTTC. This chain uses TRBV6-1 with TRBJ2-6, with 8 nucleotides matching TRBD1. This CDR3 region has 18 residues. CDR1 and CDR2 from the germline V gene are MNHNS and SASEGT. The V and J ends lost 10 bases and 0 bases, in that order; junction bases with no gene match: 14.